The clone carrying this TCR beta chain was recorded many times. It was RNA transcripts that yielded the amplified TCR beta CDR3 regions. HTBI primers drove first-round RT-PCR of the TCR CDR3. TCRdb analysed the multiplex PCR reads with MiXCR anew, one entry per CDR3 protein. Of roughly 720,000 distinct CDR3 sequences listed, 17% are singletons. Germline loops: CDR1 LGHDT, CDR2 YNNKEL (reference sequence). The CDR3 extends over 16 amino acids. The trim removed 0 bases at V and 3 bases at J, leaving 6 bases unmatched. The source of the sample is a study of T cells in Graves' hyperthyroidism and ophthalmopathy.

This sequence originates from a man aged 45-65 years with Graves' hyperthyroidism. Sequenced sample: blood. The V and J genes are TRBV3-1 and TRBJ2-5, with 8 positions matching TRBD2. Written as DNA, the CDR3 is TGTGCCAGCAGCCAAGATTTCTCGGGAGGGAAAGAGACCCAGTACTTC. It translates to CASSQDFSGGKETQYF.